This T cell receptor beta chain was documented in a study of blood T cell repertoires in COVID-19. CDR3 size: 16 residues. Germline CDR1 KGHDR, CDR2 SFDVKD. V shed 3 bases, J shed 0 bases, and the junction held 4 bases outside the gene matches. Only in-frame clones appear in the TCRdb table, and some are missing; sequencing was by immunoSEQ multiplex PCR. The table lists fewer than 200,000 clones, around nine tenths of them singletons. Material: peripheral blood. The chain joins TRBV24-1 to TRBJ2-1; 7 nucleotides match TRBD2. The TCR sequence derives from a woman aged 18 to 35 who had recovered from COVID-19. CDR3 in DNA: TGTGCCACCAGTGATCTACTAGCGAACTCCTACAATGAGCAGTTCTTC. It encodes CATSDLLANSYNEQFF.